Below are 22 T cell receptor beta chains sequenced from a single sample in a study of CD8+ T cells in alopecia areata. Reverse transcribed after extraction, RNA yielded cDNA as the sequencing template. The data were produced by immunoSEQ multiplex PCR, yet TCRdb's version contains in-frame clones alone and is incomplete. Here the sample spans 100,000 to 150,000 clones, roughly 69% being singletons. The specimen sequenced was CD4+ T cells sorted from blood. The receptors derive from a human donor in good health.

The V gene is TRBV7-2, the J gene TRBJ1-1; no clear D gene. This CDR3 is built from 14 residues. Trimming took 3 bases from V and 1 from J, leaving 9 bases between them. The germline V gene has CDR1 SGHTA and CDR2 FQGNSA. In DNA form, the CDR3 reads TGTGCCAGCAGCTTCGAGGGTGGGAACACTGAAGCTTTCTTT. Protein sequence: CASSFEGGNTEAFF.

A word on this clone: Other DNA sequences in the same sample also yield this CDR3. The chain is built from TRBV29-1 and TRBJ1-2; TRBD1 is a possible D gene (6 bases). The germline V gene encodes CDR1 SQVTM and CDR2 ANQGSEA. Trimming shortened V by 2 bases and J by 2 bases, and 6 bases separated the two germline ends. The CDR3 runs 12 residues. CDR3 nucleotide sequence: TGCAGCGTTGAAAGGGGGAACTATGGCTACACCTTC. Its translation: CSVERGNYGYTF.

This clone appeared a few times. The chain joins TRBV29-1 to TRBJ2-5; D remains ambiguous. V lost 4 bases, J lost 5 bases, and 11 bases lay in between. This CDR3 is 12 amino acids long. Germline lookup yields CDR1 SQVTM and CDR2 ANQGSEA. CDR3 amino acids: CSVGGGRETQYF. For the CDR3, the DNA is TGCAGCGTTGGGGGTGGACGGGAGACCCAGTACTTC.

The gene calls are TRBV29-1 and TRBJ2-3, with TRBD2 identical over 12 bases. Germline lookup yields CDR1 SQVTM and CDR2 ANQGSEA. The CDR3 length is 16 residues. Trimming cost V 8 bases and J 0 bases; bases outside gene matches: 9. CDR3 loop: CSTPPGLAGSTDTQYF. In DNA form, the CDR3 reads TGCAGCACCCCACCGGGACTAGCGGGCAGCACAGATACGCAGTATTTT.

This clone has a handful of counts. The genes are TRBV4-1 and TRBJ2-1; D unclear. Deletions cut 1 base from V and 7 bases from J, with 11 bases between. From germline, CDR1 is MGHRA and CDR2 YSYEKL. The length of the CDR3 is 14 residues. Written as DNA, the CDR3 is TGCGCCAGCAGCCAAGTTTCTCGTACTAATGAGCAGTTCTTC. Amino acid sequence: CASSQVSRTNEQFF.

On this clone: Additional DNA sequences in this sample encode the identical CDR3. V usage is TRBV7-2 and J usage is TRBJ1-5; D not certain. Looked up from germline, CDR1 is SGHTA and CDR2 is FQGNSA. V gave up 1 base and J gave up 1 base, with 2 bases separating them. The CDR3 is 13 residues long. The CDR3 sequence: CASSLDSNQPQHF. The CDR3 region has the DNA TGTGCCAGCAGCTTAGACAGCAATCAGCCCCAGCATTTT. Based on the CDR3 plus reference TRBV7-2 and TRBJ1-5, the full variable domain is GAGVSQSPSNKVTEKGKDVELRCDPISGHTALYWYRQSLGQGLEFLIYFQGNSAPDKSGLPSDRFSAERTGGSVSTLTIQRTQQEDSAVYLCASSLDSNQPQHFGDGTRLSIL.

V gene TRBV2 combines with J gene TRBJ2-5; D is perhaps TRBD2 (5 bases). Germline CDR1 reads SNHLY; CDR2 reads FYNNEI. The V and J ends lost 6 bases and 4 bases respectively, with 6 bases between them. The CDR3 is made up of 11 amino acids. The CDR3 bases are TGTGCCAGCAGGGAGGTAGAGACCCAGTACTTC. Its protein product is CASREVETQYF.

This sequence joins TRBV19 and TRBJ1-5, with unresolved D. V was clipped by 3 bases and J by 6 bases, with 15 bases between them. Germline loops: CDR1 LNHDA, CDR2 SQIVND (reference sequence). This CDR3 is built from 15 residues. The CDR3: CASSINSGSTQPQHF. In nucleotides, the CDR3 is TGTGCCAGTAGTATCAACTCGGGTTCCACTCAGCCCCAGCATTTT.

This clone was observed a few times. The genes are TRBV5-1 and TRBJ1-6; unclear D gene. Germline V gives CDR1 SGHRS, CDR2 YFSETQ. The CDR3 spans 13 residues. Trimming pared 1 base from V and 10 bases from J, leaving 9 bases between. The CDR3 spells CASSLREGSPLHF. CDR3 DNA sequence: TGCGCCAGCAGCTTGAGGGAAGGATCACCCCTCCACTTT. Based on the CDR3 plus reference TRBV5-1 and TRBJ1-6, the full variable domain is KAGVTQTPRYLIKTRGQQVTLSCSPISGHRSVSWYQQTPGQGLQFLFEYFSETQRNKGNFPGRFSGRQFSNSRSEMNVSTLELGDSALYLCASSLREGSPLHFGNGTRLTVT.

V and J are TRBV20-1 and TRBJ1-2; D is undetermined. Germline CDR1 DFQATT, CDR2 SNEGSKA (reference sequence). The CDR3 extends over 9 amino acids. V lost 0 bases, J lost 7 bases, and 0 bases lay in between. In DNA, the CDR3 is TGCAGTGCTAGAGATGGCTACACCTTC. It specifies CSARDGYTF.

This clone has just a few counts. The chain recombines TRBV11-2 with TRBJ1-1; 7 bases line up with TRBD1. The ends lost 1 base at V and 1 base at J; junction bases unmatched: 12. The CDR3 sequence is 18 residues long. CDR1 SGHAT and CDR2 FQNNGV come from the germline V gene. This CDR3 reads CASSLGLGGVPRNTEAFF. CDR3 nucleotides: TGTGCCAGCAGCTTAGGATTAGGGGGCGTCCCAAGGAACACTGAAGCTTTCTTT. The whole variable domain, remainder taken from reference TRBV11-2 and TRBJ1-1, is EAGVAQSPRYKIIEKRQSVAFWCNPISGHATLYWYQQILGQGPKLLIQFQNNGVVDDSQLPKDRFSAERLKGVDSTLKIQPAKLEDSAVYLCASSLGLGGVPRNTEAFFGQGTRLTVV.

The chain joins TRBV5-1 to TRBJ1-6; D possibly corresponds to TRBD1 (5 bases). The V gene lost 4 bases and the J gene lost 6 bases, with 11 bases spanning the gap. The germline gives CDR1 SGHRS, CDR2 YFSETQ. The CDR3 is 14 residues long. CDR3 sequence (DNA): TGCGCCAGCAGCCTCGGGACCTTTAATTCACCCCTCCACTTT. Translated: CASSLGTFNSPLHF.

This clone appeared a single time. The CDR3 DNA sequence: TGTGCCAGCAGCCATCGAGTCTCTCCTAGCCAGGACACCTTC. Translation gives CASSHRVSPSQDTF. V and J are TRBV14 and TRBJ1-2; D is unclear. The CDR3 runs to 14 residues. V gave up 3 bases and J gave up 12 bases, with 20 bases separating them. The germline V gene encodes CDR1 SGHDN and CDR2 FVKESK.

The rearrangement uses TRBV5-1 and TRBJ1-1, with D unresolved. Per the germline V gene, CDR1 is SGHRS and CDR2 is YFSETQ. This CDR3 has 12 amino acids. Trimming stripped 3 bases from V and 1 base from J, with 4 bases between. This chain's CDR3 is CASSSRNTEAFF. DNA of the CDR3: TGCGCCAGCAGCTCGAGGAACACTGAAGCTTTCTTT.

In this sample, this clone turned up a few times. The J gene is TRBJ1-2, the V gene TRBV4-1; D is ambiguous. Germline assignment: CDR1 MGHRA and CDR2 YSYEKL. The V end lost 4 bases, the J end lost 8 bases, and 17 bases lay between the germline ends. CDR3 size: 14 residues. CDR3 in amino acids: CASSRERGITGYTF. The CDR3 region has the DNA TGCGCCAGCAGCCGCGAAAGAGGGATTACCGGCTACACCTTC.

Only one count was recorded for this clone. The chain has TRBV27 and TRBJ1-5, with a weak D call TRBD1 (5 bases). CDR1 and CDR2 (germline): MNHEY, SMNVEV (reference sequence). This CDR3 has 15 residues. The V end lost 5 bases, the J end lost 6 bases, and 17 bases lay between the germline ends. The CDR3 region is CASSANHGGSQPQHF. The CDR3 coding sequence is TGTGCCAGCAGTGCGAACCATGGGGGGAGTCAGCCCCAGCATTTT.

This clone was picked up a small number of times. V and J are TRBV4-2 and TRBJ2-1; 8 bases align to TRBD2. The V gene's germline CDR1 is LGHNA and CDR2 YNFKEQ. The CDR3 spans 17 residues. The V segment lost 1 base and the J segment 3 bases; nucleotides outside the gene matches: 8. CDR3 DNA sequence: TGTGCCAGCAGCCAAGGTCGCCAGCGGGGGATCTACAATGAGCAGTTCTTC. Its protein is CASSQGRQRGIYNEQFF.

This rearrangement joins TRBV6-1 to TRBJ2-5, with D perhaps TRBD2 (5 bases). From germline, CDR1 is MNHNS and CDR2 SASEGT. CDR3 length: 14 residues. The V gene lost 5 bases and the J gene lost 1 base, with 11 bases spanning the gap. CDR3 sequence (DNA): TGTGCCAGCAGTTTAGGAGGTGTCCAAGAGACCCAGTACTTC. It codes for CASSLGGVQETQYF.

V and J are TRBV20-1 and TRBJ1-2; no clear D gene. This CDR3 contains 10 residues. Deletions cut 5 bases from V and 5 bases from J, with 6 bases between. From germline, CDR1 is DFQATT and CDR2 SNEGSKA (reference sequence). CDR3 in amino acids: CSAFQYGYTF. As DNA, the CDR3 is TGCAGTGCTTTCCAATATGGCTACACCTTC.

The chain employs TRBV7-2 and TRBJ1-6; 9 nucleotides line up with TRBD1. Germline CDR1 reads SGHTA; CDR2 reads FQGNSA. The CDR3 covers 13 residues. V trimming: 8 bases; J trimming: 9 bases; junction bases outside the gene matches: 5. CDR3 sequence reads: CASGRDRASPLHF. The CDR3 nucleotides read TGTGCCAGCGGCCGGGACAGGGCTTCACCCCTCCACTTT.

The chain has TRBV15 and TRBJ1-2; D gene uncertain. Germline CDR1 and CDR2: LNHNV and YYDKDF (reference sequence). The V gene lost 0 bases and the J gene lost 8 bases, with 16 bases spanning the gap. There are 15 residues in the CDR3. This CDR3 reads CATSRDVDTRSGYTF. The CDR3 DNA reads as TGTGCCACCAGCAGAGATGTTGACACAAGAAGCGGCTACACCTTC.

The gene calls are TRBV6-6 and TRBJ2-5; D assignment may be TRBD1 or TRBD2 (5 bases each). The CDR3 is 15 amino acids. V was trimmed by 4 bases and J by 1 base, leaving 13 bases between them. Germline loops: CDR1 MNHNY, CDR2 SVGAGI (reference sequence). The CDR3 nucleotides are TGTGCCAGCAGTTCCGGGTGGGGGACCCAAGAGACCCAGTACTTC. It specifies CASSSGWGTQETQYF.